This TCR beta chain was sequenced for a study of Graves' ophthalmopathy and Graves' hyperthyroidism. Points on this clonotype: At one of its ends the junction is not consistent with the germline gene, which may arise from a read error.

Amplified material comprised TCR beta CDR3 regions derived from RNA transcripts. HTBI primers were used in a first-round RT-PCR, which preceded a second-round multiplex PCR. TCRdb redid the calling of the multiplex PCR reads with MiXCR, one entry per CDR3 protein. The table has 500,000 to 700,000 distinct CDR3 sequences, roughly 39% seen once; the top ten hold over 3.5%. The CDR3 sequence is 13 residues long. The germline gives CDR1 DFQATT, CDR2 SNEGSKA (reference sequence). Additional autoimmune diseases, uncontrolled infections, pregnancy or lactation disqualified patients. The chain employs TRBV20-1 and TRBJ1-1; no clear D. What was sequenced was peripheral blood or thyroid tissue (not recorded which). This receptor was obtained from an adult man with Graves' hyperthyroidism. CDR3 residues: CSARRGIDTEALF. Written as DNA, the CDR3 is TGCAGTGCTAGACGAGGGATCGACACTGAAGCTCTCTTT.